Included here is one T cell receptor (beta chain) sequence, with context. Its target is unknown. The V and J ends lost 5 bases and 5 bases respectively, with 12 bases between them. Germline CDR1 reads LNHDA; CDR2 reads SQIVND (reference sequence). The CDR3 has 13 residues. The sample is drawn from a study of vaccination effects on CD4 cells after COVID-19. Study conclusions and caveats: Late post-vaccination, clones induced by infection and those induced by vaccine underwent marked clonal contraction. Early timepoints after infection were absent, and convalescent patients were few in the study.

The ViraFEST assay expanded antigen-specific CD4+ T cells with viral peptide pools before sequencing. Following a 10-day culture, CD4+ T cells were purified. Vaccinees lacked prior SARS-CoV-2 infection and tested negative for nucleocapsid antibodies. Sequencing used immunoSEQ multiplex PCR; TCRdb keeps in-frame clones, though not all of them. The table has around 63,000 clones, 75% seen once. This chain connects TRBV19 to TRBJ1-1, with no clear D. The receptor was derived from a human donor who received a COVID-19 vaccine. The sequencing used CD4+ T cells from PBMCs cultured with HCoV-OC43 spike peptides, collected before COVID-19 vaccination. Subset indicated: HCoV-OC43 spike overlapping peptide pool stimulation. DNA of the CDR3: TGTGCCAGTAGTCCCCTTGCGAAAACTGAAGCTTTCTTT. This encodes CASSPLAKTEAFF.